One T cell receptor (beta chain) is described in this entry. No cognate antigen has been identified for it. Qualities for individual bases were not recorded, and no much larger clone is one base off. The sequencer listed for this sample is Illumina HiSeq 2500. TCR beta libraries were prepared by quantitative 5'-RACE with molecular barcodes. On the study's bioinformatics: Disease-linked TCR variants were identified with a new computational method built on a probabilistic model of VDJ rearrangement. In-frame beta chains were kept once TCRdb had trimmed the public reads at Q25 with fastp and called clones with MiXCR. Each record represents a unique CDR3 protein, reported with the most common genes and DNA among its rows. TCRdb's processing, not the authors' own work, is the source of the V and J calls. The sample table holds tens of thousands of distinct CDR3 sequences, of which about 10% were seen once. The ten largest clones capture roughly 1.5% of the sample.

The record originates from a study of CD8 T cells in ankylosing spondylitis (dated by TCRdb to about 2017). Context from the whole study: T cell receptor beta repertoires were profiled in healthy donors and ankylosing spondylitis patients so that disease-linked TCR variants could be found. The full study cohort was made up of 25 ankylosing spondylitis patients and roughly 98 healthy donors. Peripheral blood was sampled, and synovial fluid was also collected from ankylosing spondylitis patients. Overall results and qualifications from the work: Significant enrichment of the disease-linked clones was reported in matched synovial fluid samples from ankylosing spondylitis patients. The disease-linked clones had a CD8+ phenotype and were found at relatively low frequencies in peripheral blood. Some of the motif variants had been reported before in the synovial fluid and blood of reactive arthritis patients, a finding that suggests common disease-initiation mechanisms. A TCR beta motif of about 8 highly homologous amino acid variants appeared characteristic of blood from ankylosing spondylitis patients.

According to the germline V gene, CDR1 reads SGHTA and CDR2 reads FQGNSA. The cysteine opens and the phenylalanine closes a CDR3 of 15 amino acids. This entry keeps only the CDR3 DNA: 45 bases, framed from base 1. Trimming takes 1 base off V and 2 bases off J; junction bases not matched to a gene: 2. The rearrangement combines TRBV7-2 with TRBJ2-1; the junction holds 7 bases that match TRBD2. The sample taken for sequencing was blood, either unsorted or a sorted T cell fraction (not recorded which). The clonotype was recovered from a male donor with ankylosing spondylitis or in good health (not recorded which). The DNA reads TGTGCCAGCAGCTTAGGGGGGGGAACCTACAATGAGCAGTTCTTC. This yields the protein CASSLGGGTYNEQFF.